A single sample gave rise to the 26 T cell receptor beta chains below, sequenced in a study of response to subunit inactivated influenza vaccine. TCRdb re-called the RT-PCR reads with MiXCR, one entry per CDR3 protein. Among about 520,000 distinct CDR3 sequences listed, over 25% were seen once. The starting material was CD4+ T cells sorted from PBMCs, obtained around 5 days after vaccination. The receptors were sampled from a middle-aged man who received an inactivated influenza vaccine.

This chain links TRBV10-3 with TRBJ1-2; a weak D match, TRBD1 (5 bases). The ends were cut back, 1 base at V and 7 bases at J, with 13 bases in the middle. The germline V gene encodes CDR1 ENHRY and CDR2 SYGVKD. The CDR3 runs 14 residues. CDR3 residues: CAISELGRGGGYTF. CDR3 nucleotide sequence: TGTGCCATCAGTGAGTTGGGACGGGGAGGTGGCTACACCTTC.

CDR3 in DNA: TGCAGTGCTGGGACGTTGAACACCGGGGAGCTGTTTTTT. This encodes CSAGTLNTGELFF. This sequence joins TRBV20-1 and TRBJ2-2, with D perhaps TRBD1 or TRBD2 (5 bases each). Looked up from germline, CDR1 is DFQATT and CDR2 is SNEGSKA (reference sequence). The CDR3 is 13 residues long. V shed 5 bases and J shed 1 base, with 8 bases lying between them.

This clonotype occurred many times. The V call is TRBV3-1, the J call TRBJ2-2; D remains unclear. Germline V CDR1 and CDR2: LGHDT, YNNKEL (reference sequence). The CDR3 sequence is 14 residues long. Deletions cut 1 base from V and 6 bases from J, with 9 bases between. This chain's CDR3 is CASSQAPQAGELFF. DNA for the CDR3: TGTGCCAGCAGCCAAGCACCCCAGGCCGGGGAGCTGTTTTTT.

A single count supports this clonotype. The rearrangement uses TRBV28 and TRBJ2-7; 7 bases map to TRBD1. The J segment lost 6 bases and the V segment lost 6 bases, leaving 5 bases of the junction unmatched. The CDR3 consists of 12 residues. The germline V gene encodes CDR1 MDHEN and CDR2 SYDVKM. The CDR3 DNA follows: TGTGCCAGCAGCACGACAGGGAGCGAGCAGTACTTC. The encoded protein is CASSTTGSEQYF.

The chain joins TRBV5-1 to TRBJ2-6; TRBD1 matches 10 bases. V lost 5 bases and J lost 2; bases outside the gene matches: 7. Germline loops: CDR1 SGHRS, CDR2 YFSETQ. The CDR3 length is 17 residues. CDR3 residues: CASSRGTGVPGANVLTF. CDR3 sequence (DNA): TGCGCCAGCAGTCGCGGGACAGGGGTTCCTGGGGCCAACGTCCTGACTTTC.

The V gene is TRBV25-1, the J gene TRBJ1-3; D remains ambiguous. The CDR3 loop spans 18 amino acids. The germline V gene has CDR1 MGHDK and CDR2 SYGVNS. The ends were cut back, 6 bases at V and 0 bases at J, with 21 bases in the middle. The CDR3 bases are TGTGCCAGCAGCCCCAAACCGGAATCCGGGCCCTCTGGAAACACCATATATTTT. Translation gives CASSPKPESGPSGNTIYF.

The CDR3 DNA reads TGTGCCAGCAGCCACAGCCCTGGGACAGGGCGTTACGAGCAGTACTTC. It yields the protein CASSHSPGTGRYEQYF. The chain uses TRBV11-2 and TRBJ2-7; 9 bases match TRBD1. Looked up from germline, CDR1 is SGHAT and CDR2 is FQNNGV. After removal of 5 bases from V and 4 bases from J, the junction contained 12 bases not matched to a gene. The CDR3 contains 16 residues.

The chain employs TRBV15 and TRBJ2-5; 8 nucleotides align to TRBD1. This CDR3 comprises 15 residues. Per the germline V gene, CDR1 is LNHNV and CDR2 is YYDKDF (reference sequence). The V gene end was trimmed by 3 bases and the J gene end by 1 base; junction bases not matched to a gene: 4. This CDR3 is CATSSSDRAQETQYF. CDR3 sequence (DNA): TGTGCCACCAGCAGCTCGGACAGGGCCCAAGAGACCCAGTACTTC.

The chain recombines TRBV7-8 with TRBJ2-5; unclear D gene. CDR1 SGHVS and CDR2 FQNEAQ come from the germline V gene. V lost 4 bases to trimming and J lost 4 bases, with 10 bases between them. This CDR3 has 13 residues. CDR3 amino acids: CASSSWSRETQYF. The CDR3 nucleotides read TGTGCCAGCAGCTCCTGGAGCCGAGAGACCCAGTACTTC.

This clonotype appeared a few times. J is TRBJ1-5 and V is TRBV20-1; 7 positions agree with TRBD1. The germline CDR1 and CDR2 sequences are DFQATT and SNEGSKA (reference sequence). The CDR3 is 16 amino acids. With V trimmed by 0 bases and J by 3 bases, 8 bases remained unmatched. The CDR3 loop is CSARDGSGTVNQPQHF. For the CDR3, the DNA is TGCAGTGCTAGAGATGGATCCGGGACAGTCAATCAGCCCCAGCATTTT.

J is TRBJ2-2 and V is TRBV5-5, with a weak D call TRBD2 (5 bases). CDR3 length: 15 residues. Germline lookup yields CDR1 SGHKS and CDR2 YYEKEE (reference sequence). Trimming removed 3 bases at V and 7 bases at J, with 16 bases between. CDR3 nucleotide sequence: TGTGCCAGCAGCTGGGGAGACACTACCGGCGGGGAGCTGTTTTTT. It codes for CASSWGDTTGGELFF.

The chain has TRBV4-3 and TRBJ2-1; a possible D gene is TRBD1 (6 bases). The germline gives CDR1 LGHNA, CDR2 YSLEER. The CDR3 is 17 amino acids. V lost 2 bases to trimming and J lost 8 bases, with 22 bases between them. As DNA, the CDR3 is TGCGCCAGCAGCCAAAGGTCCGGGCAGGGGTTTGAGTATGAGCAGTTCTTC. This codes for CASSQRSGQGFEYEQFF.

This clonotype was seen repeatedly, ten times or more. CDR3 amino acids: CSASEGGGYTF. As DNA, the CDR3 is TGCAGTGCCTCGGAGGGGGGAGGCTACACCTTC. The J gene is TRBJ1-2, the V gene TRBV20-1; D is possibly TRBD1 (6 bases). Between the trimmed V and J ends, which lost 6 bases and 8 bases, there was a span of 13 bases. The CDR3 spans 11 residues. Germline V gene data show CDR1 as DFQATT and CDR2 as SNEGSKA (reference sequence).

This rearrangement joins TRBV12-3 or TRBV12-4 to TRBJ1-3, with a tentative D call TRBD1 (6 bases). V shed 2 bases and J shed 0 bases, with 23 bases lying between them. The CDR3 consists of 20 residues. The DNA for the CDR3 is TGTGCCAGCAGTTTATTCCTCGGGGGGCACGGGTGCTTCTCTGGAAACACCATATATTTT. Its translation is CASSLFLGGHGCFSGNTIYF.

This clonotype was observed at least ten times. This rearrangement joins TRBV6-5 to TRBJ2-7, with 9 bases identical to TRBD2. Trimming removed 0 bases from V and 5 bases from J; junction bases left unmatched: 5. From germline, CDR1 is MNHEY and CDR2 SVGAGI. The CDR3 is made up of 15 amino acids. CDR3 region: CASSYSPAGGNEQYF. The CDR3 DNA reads TGTGCCAGCAGTTACTCTCCAGCGGGGGGCAACGAGCAGTACTTC.

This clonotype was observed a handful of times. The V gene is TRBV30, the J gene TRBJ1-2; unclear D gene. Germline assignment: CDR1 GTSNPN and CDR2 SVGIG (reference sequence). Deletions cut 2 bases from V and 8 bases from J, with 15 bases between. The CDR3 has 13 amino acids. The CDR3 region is CAWSSSGTRGYTF. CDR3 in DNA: TGTGCCTGGAGTTCCTCGGGTACAAGAGGCTACACCTTC.

The CDR3: CASSLETTKQETQYF. The CDR3, as DNA: TGTGCCAGCAGCTTGGAAACGACAAAGCAGGAGACCCAGTACTTC. The chain couples TRBV5-4 to TRBJ2-5, with D unclear. Per the germline V gene, CDR1 is SGHNT and CDR2 is YYREEE (reference sequence). The V end was cut by 0 bases, the J end by 5 bases, with 14 bases between. This CDR3 comprises 15 residues.

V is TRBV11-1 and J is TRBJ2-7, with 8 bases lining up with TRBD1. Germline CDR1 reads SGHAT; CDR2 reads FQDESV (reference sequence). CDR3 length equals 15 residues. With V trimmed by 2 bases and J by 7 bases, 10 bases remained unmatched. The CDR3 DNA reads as TGTGCCAGCAGCTTACCCGGGAACAGGGGGAGGGAGCAGTACTTC. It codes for CASSLPGNRGREQYF.

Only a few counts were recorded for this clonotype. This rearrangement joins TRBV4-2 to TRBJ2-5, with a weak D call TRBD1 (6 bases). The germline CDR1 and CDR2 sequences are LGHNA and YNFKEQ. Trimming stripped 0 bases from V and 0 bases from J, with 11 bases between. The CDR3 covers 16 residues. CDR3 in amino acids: CASSQDVDSHQETQYF. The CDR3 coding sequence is TGTGCCAGCAGCCAAGATGTGGACAGCCACCAAGAGACCCAGTACTTC.

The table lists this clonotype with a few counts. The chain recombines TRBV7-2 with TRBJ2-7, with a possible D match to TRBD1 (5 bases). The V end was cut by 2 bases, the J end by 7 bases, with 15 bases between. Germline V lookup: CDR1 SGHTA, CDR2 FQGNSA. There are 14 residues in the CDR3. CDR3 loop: CASSLLLGRNEQYF. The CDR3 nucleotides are TGTGCCAGCAGCTTATTACTGGGGCGGAATGAGCAGTACTTC.

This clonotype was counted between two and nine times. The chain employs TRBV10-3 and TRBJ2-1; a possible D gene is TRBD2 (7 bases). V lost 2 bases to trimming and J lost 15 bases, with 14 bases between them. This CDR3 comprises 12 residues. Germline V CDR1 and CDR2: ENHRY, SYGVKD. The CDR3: CAISEGRGPLFF. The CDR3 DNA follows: TGTGCCATCAGTGAGGGGCGGGGGCCTCTGTTCTTC.

The CDR3 loop reads CASSRAVEQFF. The CDR3 coding sequence is TGTGCCAGCAGCCGCGCGGTTGAGCAGTTCTTC. J is TRBJ2-1 and V is TRBV7-2; D call uncertain. This CDR3 contains 11 residues. Trimming pared 5 bases from V and 9 bases from J, leaving 8 bases between. CDR1 is SGHTA and CDR2 is FQGNSA in the germline V gene.

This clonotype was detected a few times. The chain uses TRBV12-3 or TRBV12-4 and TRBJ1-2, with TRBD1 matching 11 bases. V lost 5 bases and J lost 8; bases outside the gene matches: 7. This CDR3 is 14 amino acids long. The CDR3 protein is CASSTWTGGQGYTF. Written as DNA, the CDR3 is TGTGCCAGCAGTACCTGGACAGGGGGCCAAGGCTACACCTTC.

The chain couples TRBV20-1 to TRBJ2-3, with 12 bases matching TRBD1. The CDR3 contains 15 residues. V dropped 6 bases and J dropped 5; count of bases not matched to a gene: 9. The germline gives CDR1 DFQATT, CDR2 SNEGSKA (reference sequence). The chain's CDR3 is CSATGTGGNLDTQYF. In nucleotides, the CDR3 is TGCAGTGCAACCGGGACAGGGGGCAACTTAGATACGCAGTATTTT.

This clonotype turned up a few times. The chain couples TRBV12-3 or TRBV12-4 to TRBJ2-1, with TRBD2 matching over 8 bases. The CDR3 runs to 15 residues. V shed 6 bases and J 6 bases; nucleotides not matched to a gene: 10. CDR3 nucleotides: TGTGCCAGCAGCTCCGACGGGACTAGGAGCAATGAGCAGTTCTTC. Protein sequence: CASSSDGTRSNEQFF.

Here the CDR3 reads CASRREAGFRGTQYF. The CDR3 DNA follows: TGTGCCAGCAGGAGGGAAGCGGGATTTAGGGGGACGCAGTATTTT. The chain uses TRBV12-3 or TRBV12-4 and TRBJ2-3, with D perhaps matching TRBD2 (7 bases). The CDR3 is 15 residues long. The V end was cut by 6 bases, the J end by 9 bases, with 22 bases between.